This is a list of T cell receptor beta chains from one sample in a study of T cell changes during pregnancy in multiple sclerosis. This table comes from immunoSEQ multiplex PCR, and its TCRdb copy is limited to in-frame clones, with some not included. Seen here are some 74,000 clones, about nine tenths observed once, and the top ten hold over 3.5%. Specimen: peripheral blood, collected after pregnancy. All receptors derive from a female donor in good health, enrolled as a control in a pregnancy study. CDR3s include the opening cysteine and the closing phenylalanine or tryptophan. Each record gives: J gene, V gene, CDR3 protein.

J: TRBJ1-1; V: TRBV19; CDR3: CASSLPGQLTEAFF
J: TRBJ2-2; V: TRBV19; CDR3: CASSTPGETGELFF
J: TRBJ2-1; V: TRBV10-3; CDR3: CAISEELAGVNEQFF
J: TRBJ1-1; V: TRBV27; CDR3: CASSLPDRAPSEAFF
J: TRBJ2-3; V: TRBV27; CDR3: CASSTRRLALTDTQYF
J: TRBJ2-3; V: TRBV19; CDR3: CASRPGLAGGIDTQYF
J: TRBJ1-2; V: TRBV29-1; CDR3: CSVWRGTEYGYTF
J: TRBJ2-1; V: TRBV11-1; CDR3: CASTPLSGGPGEQFF
J: TRBJ1-2; V: TRBV6-5; CDR3: CASSYYGTGGYTF
J: TRBJ2-2; V: TRBV28; CDR3: CASSPDRGRGGELFF
J: TRBJ2-5; V: TRBV7-3; CDR3: CASSPGQLQETQYF
J: TRBJ2-2; V: TRBV7-9; CDR3: CASSFTGTAANTGELFF
J: TRBJ2-3; V: TRBV6-1; CDR3: CASTPWLPTDTQYF
J: TRBJ2-3; V: TRBV28; CDR3: CAIRQGGTDTQYF
J: TRBJ2-3; V: TRBV29-1; CDR3: CSVGAGSRTDTQYF
J: TRBJ1-1; V: TRBV6-5; CDR3: CASSSGVTEAFF
J: TRBJ2-7; V: TRBV29-1; CDR3: CSVEPYRKDSRGGGNEQYF
J: TRBJ2-1; V: TRBV6-5; CDR3: CASREGQGAGEQFF
J: TRBJ2-4; V: TRBV27; CDR3: CASRPGLEGNIQYF
J: TRBJ1-2; V: TRBV2; CDR3: CASRNRAAGYGYTF
J: TRBJ2-7; V: TRBV28; CDR3: CASSDRTYEQYF
J: TRBJ2-1; V: TRBV7-2; CDR3: CASRLGLYNEQFF
J: TRBJ2-3; V: TRBV5-1; CDR3: CASSMGQGSRDTQYF
J: TRBJ1-2; V: TRBV27; CDR3: CASSSRGGEGYTF
J: TRBJ1-5; V: TRBV30; CDR3: CAWSRQVDQPQHF
J: TRBJ1-5; V: TRBV28; CDR3: CAITGTGSGQPQHF